One and the same sample provided the 32 T cell receptor beta chains below, sequenced in a study of CD4 and CD8 cells across lung adenocarcinoma regions. Using its own MiXCR run on the PCR reads, TCRdb lists one record per CDR3 protein. The table shows roughly 20,000 distinct CDR3 sequences, with roughly half occurring only once. The sample consisted of CD8+ T cells from the center of a lung tumor. The receptor source for this set is a female donor with lung adenocarcinoma. The CD4 and CD8 labels of this study may be unreliable.

On this clonotype itself: An end of the junction differs from the germline gene, which may be a read error. The V gene is TRBV27, the J gene TRBJ2-3; D not resolved. CDR3 length: 16 residues. The V gene's germline CDR1 is MNHEY and CDR2 SMNVEV (reference sequence). The CDR3 DNA reads as TGTCCCAGCCGTCCATCGGTGCTTGGAGCCAAAGATACTCAGTATTTT. Amino acid sequence: CPSRPSVLGAKDTQYF.

A note on this clonotype: Germline and junction disagree at one end, which may indicate a read error. J is TRBJ2-4 and V is TRBV10-3; D is perhaps TRBD1 (5 bases). CDR1 is ENHRY, CDR2 SYGVKD, per germline. This CDR3 is 14 amino acids long. This CDR3 reads CATMGPRDQKIQYF. For the CDR3, the DNA is TGTGCCACCATGGGGCCCCGTGACCAAAAGATTCAGTACTTC.

The J gene is TRBJ2-3, the V gene TRBV3-1; D is ambiguous. Trimming cost V 0 bases and J 10 bases, with 17 bases left between them. The CDR3 has 15 residues. The germline CDR1 and CDR2 sequences are LGHDT and YNNKEL (reference sequence). CDR3 in amino acids: CASSQDRASRAAQYF. For the CDR3, the DNA is TGTGCCAGCAGCCAAGACCGTGCTAGTAGGGCGGCGCAGTATTTT.

This clonotype was recorded a few times. The gene calls are TRBV23-1 and TRBJ2-5, with 8 bases aligning to TRBD1. The better agreement between TRBJ2-7 and the DNA end casts doubt on the J call. TRBV23-1 is assigned to the ORF class and has an uncertain function. The CDR3 runs to 15 residues. The CDR3 sequence: CASSQSRDRSYEQYF. The CDR3 DNA follows: TGCGCCAGCAGTCAATCTAGGGACAGGTCCTACGAGCAGTACTTC.

The V gene is TRBV5-3, the J gene TRBJ2-7; D may be TRBD2 (6 bases). TRBV5-3 is placed among ORFs of uncertain function. The V end was cut by 1 base, the J end by 2 bases, with 10 bases between. This CDR3 has 14 residues. CDR3 region: CARSLRLGPYEQYF. The CDR3 nucleotides are TGTGCCAGAAGCTTGAGACTAGGGCCCTACGAGCAGTACTTC.

On this clonotype itself: An end of the junction differs from the germline gene, which may be a read error. The chain employs TRBV10-1 and TRBJ2-3, with D hard to call. Germline V gene data show CDR1 as WNHNN and CDR2 as SYGVQD (reference sequence). CDR3 length: 14 residues. This CDR3 is CASRSGPNTETQYF. DNA of the CDR3: TGCGCCAGCAGATCCGGGCCGAACACAGAGACGCAGTACTTT.

This sequence joins TRBV27 and TRBJ2-4; a weak D match, TRBD1 (5 bases). The last part of the DNA fits TRBJ2-7 better; the J call may be wrong. The CDR3 totals 12 residues. CDR1 is MNHEY and CDR2 is SMNVEV in the germline V gene (reference sequence). The DNA of the CDR3 is TGTGCCAGCTGTGACAGCTCCTACGAGCAGTACTTC. Its translation: CASCDSSYEQYF.

V usage is TRBV10-1 and J usage is TRBJ2-3; D unresolved. V gave up 2 bases and J gave up 8 bases, with 14 bases separating them. This CDR3 is 14 amino acids long. CDR1 WNHNN and CDR2 SYGVQD come from the germline V gene (reference sequence). The CDR3 sequence: CASSEGDDKGTQYF. CDR3 DNA sequence: TGCGCCAGCAGTGAGGGGGATGATAAGGGTACGCAGTATTTT.

The table lists this clonotype with a few counts. The rearrangement joins TRBV6-1 to TRBJ2-6, with 7 bases fitting TRBD1. The germline gives CDR1 MNHNS, CDR2 SASEGT. The V segment lost 8 bases and the J segment 0 bases; nucleotides outside the gene matches: 4. The CDR3 runs to 15 residues. CDR3 nucleotide sequence: TGTGCCAGCGAGACAGGGCTCTCTGGGGCCAACGTCCTGACTTTC. Amino acids: CASETGLSGANVLTF.

Here the CDR3 reads CASSILPTGSNQPQHF. CDR3 in DNA: TGTGCCAGCAGTATCTTACCGACAGGGAGCAATCAGCCCCAGCATTTT. The J gene is TRBJ1-5, the V gene TRBV6-1; 7 positions match TRBD1. CDR1 MNHNS and CDR2 SASEGT come from the germline V gene. V was pared by 5 bases and J by 1 base, with 8 bases of the junction left unmatched. The CDR3 length is 16 residues.

This clonotype has a handful of counts. The chain couples TRBV30 to TRBJ2-1; D is perhaps TRBD1 or TRBD2 (5 bases each). Germline CDR1 GTSNPN, CDR2 SVGIG (reference sequence). This CDR3 is 15 amino acids long. V lost 5 bases and J 1 base, leaving 15 bases between the germline ends. The CDR3 bases are TGTGCCTGGGACGGGACCTCCGGTTCCTACAATGAGCAGTTCTTC. Residues: CAWDGTSGSYNEQFF.

As regards this clonotype: Sequence at one end of the junction differs from germline and may be a read error. The chain couples TRBV6-1 to TRBJ2-2; D unresolved. The CDR3 consists of 15 residues. The germline CDR1 and CDR2 sequences are MNHNS and SASEGT. The CDR3 sequence is CASSSARINTGALYF. Written as DNA, the CDR3 is TGTGCCAGCAGTAGCGCTAGAATAAACACCGGTGCGCTGTATTTT.

This chain uses TRBV6-5 with TRBJ2-7; D tentatively reads TRBD1 or TRBD2 (5 bases each). CDR1 MNHEY and CDR2 SVGAGI come from the germline V gene. This CDR3 region has 15 residues. CDR3 DNA sequence: TGTGCCAGCAGTAACTCATCCGGGGCCACCTACGAGCAGTACGTC. Its protein is CASSNSSGATYEQYV.

The gene calls are TRBV12-3 or TRBV12-4 and TRBJ2-5; D might be TRBD2 (6 bases). This CDR3 has 13 amino acids. The V end was cut by 2 bases, the J end by 4 bases, with 8 bases between. The CDR3, as DNA: TGTGCCAGCAGTTTACGGGAGACAGAGACCCAGTACTTC. This codes for CASSLRETETQYF.

In its sample, this clonotype was seen a few times. This chain joins TRBV6-5 and TRBJ2-5; tentatively, D is TRBD1 (6 bases). The germline V and J ends were trimmed by 4 bases and 4 bases, with 19 bases remaining between them. The germline V gene encodes CDR1 MNHEY and CDR2 SVGAGI. This CDR3 has 16 amino acids. Here the CDR3 DNA reads TGTGCCAGCAGTTGCCGAGGTCGCAGGGGTAGAGAGACCCAGTACTTC. It specifies CASSCRGRRGRETQYF.

This clonotype was counted many times. V and J are TRBV7-2 and TRBJ2-7; 9 bases are a match to TRBD2. The V gene's germline CDR1 is SGHTA and CDR2 FQGNSA. The length of the CDR3 is 15 residues. Unmatched junction bases numbered 4, after V lost 2 bases and J lost 2 bases. CDR3 loop: CASSLRLAVTYEQYF. CDR3 bases: TGTGCCAGCAGCTTAAGACTAGCGGTCACCTACGAGCAGTACTTC. The full variable domain, in which reference TRBV7-2 and TRBJ2-7 provide the parts outside the CDR3, is GAGVSQSPSNKVTEKGKDVELRCDPISGHTALYWYRQSLGQGLEFLIYFQGNSAPDKSGLPSDRFSAERTGGSVSTLTIQRTQQEDSAVYLCASSLRLAVTYEQYFGPGTRLTVT.

The gene calls are TRBV14 and TRBJ2-1, with 11 bases lining up with TRBD2. CDR1 is SGHDN and CDR2 is FVKESK in the germline V gene. The CDR3 extends over 15 amino acids. V lost 1 base and J lost 4; bases outside the gene matches: 0. CDR3 amino acids: CASSQGLAGYNEQFF. DNA of the CDR3: TGTGCCAGCAGCCAAGGACTAGCGGGGTACAATGAGCAGTTCTTC. The whole variable domain, remainder taken from reference TRBV14 and TRBJ2-1, is EAGVTQFPSHSVIEKGQTVTLRCDPISGHDNLYWYRRVMGKEIKFLLHFVKESKQDESGMPNNRFLAERTGGTYSTLKVQPAELEDSGVYFCASSQGLAGYNEQFFGPGTRLTVL.

This clonotype was counted between two and nine times. The rearrangement uses TRBV5-1 and TRBJ2-3; TRBD1 is a possible D gene (6 bases). The DNA end is a closer match to TRBJ2-1, so the J assignment may be wrong. Germline V gene sequence: CDR1 SGHRS, CDR2 YFSETQ. The CDR3 loop spans 15 amino acids. CDR3 bases: TGCGCCAGCAGCTTGGTGGCAGGGGTTGTCGATGAGCAGTTCTTC. Amino acid sequence: CASSLVAGVVDEQFF.

This clonotype has a single count. Since a much larger clone is just one base distant, this may be a read error. The chain combines TRBV11-2 with TRBJ2-1, with 8 bases lining up with TRBD1. The V segment lost 3 bases and the J segment 10 bases; nucleotides outside the gene matches: 8. The germline V gene has CDR1 SGHAT and CDR2 FQNNGV. The CDR3 runs 14 residues. The CDR3 protein is CASSFFGQGYEQFF. The CDR3 DNA sequence: TGTGCCAGCAGCTTCTTCGGACAGGGCTACGAGCAGTTCTTC.

This clonotype occurred many times. This sequence joins TRBV10-3 and TRBJ2-5, with a possible D match to TRBD2 (5 bases). V lost 4 bases, J lost 1 base, and 10 bases lay in between. The CDR3 totals 14 residues. Germline V lookup: CDR1 ENHRY, CDR2 SYGVKD. The CDR3 bases are TGTGCCATCAGTGCAACAGCGGTCCAAGAGACCCAGTACTTC. The encoded protein is CAISATAVQETQYF.

This clonotype was detected many times. This chain uses TRBV7-2 with TRBJ2-1; no clear D. Germline loops: CDR1 SGHTA, CDR2 FQGNSA. CDR3 size: 11 residues. V gave up 6 bases and J gave up 3 bases, with 3 bases separating them. The CDR3 loop is CASRDYNEQFF. For the CDR3, the DNA is TGTGCCAGCAGGGACTACAATGAGCAGTTCTTC.

The rearrangement links TRBV27 to TRBJ2-4; 12 positions match TRBD2. V trimming: 5 bases; J trimming: 2 bases; junction bases outside the gene matches: 13. Per the germline V gene, CDR1 is MNHEY and CDR2 is SMNVEV (reference sequence). The CDR3 covers 19 residues. The CDR3 loop reads CASSPRLAGEPVTKNIQYF. CDR3 DNA sequence: TGTGCCAGCAGTCCAAGACTAGCGGGAGAACCGGTGACCAAAAACATTCAGTACTTC.

This clonotype was recorded many times. The V call is TRBV6-5, the J call TRBJ2-2; D is ambiguous. Trimming shortened V by 2 bases and J by 2 bases, and 12 bases separated the two germline ends. The CDR3 totals 16 residues. Germline V lookup: CDR1 MNHEY, CDR2 SVGAGI. The CDR3 coding sequence is TGTGCCAGCAGTTACGGGGTGGGGTTAAACACCGGGGAGCTGTTTTTT. The encoded protein is CASSYGVGLNTGELFF.

The rearrangement joins TRBV6-4 to TRBJ2-7; 16 bases align to TRBD2. The CDR3 is 18 amino acids. J lost 4 bases, V lost 4 bases, and 10 bases had no gene match. In germline, CDR1 is MRHNA, CDR2 SNTAGT. CDR3: CASSVSRGLAGGWYEQYF. In DNA form, the CDR3 reads TGTGCCAGCAGTGTTTCTCGGGGACTAGCGGGAGGGTGGTACGAGCAGTACTTC.

This clonotype has only a few counts. For the CDR3, the DNA is TGTGCCAGCAGCCGGGAGGCTACCTCCTACGAGCAGTACTTC. Amino acids: CASSREATSYEQYF. The chain has TRBV6-1 and TRBJ2-1; TRBD2 agrees at 7 bases. The J call could be wrong; TRBJ2-7 is a better fit for the DNA end. Germline lookup yields CDR1 MNHNS and CDR2 SASEGT. This CDR3 region has 14 residues.

This clonotype was picked up many times. This chain links TRBV6-1 with TRBJ2-2; 10 bases agree with TRBD2. Germline trimming cut 5 bases from V and 2 bases from J; bases unmatched to any gene: 5. CDR3 size: 16 residues. Per the germline V gene, CDR1 is MNHNS and CDR2 is SASEGT. CDR3 sequence: CASSPLAGPNTGELFF. The CDR3 region has the DNA TGTGCCAGCAGTCCACTAGCGGGGCCCAACACCGGGGAGCTGTTTTTT.

V usage is TRBV27 and J usage is TRBJ2-1, with D hard to call. With the DNA end fitting TRBJ2-7 better, the J assignment may be wrong. This CDR3 spans 13 amino acids. CDR1 and CDR2 from the germline V gene are MNHEY and SMNVEV (reference sequence). The CDR3 here is CASSFPGFNEQYF. CDR3 nucleotide sequence: TGTGCCAGCAGTTTTCCGGGTTTTAATGAGCAGTACTTC.

This chain joins TRBV6-1 and TRBJ2-1, with D possibly being TRBD1 (5 bases). The CDR3 is 13 residues long. Between the trimmed V and J ends, which lost 5 bases and 7 bases, there was a span of 12 bases. Looked up from germline, CDR1 is MNHNS and CDR2 is SASEGT. The chain's CDR3 is CASSSRRENEQFF. The CDR3 DNA is TGTGCCAGCAGTAGTCGCAGGGAAAATGAGCAGTTCTTC.

The chain carries TRBV6-1 and TRBJ2-1; no clear D. CDR1 MNHNS and CDR2 SASEGT come from the germline V gene. The CDR3 is made up of 14 amino acids. V was shortened by 5 bases and J by 3 bases, with 11 bases between the two germline ends. CDR3 DNA sequence: TGTGCCAGCAGTCCTGGGATCGGCTACAATGAGCAGTTCTTC. This translates into CASSPGIGYNEQFF.

This clonotype is judged large. This chain joins TRBV6-1 and TRBJ2-3; possibly TRBD2 for D (5 bases). CDR3 length: 13 residues. Trimming removed 7 bases from V and 4 bases from J, with 12 bases in between. The germline CDR1 and CDR2 sequences are MNHNS and SASEGT. CDR3 coding DNA: TGTGCCAGCACCTACCAGGAGGCAGATACGCAGTATTTT. Its translation: CASTYQEADTQYF.

This chain links TRBV27 with TRBJ2-1; weak D call: TRBD2 (6 bases). Matching the DNA end better, TRBJ2-5 makes the J call doubtful. Germline lookup yields CDR1 MNHEY and CDR2 SMNVEV (reference sequence). The CDR3 has 13 residues. The CDR3 spells CASSLSAGGTQYF. The CDR3 nucleotides read TGTGCCAGCAGTTTATCCGCCGGGGGGACCCAGTACTTC.

The chain links TRBV6-1 to TRBJ2-1, with 10 bases matching TRBD2. V gave up 8 bases and J gave up 3 bases; unmatched junction bases: 7. CDR1 is MNHNS and CDR2 is SASEGT in the germline V gene. The CDR3 is made up of 15 amino acids. The CDR3 nucleotides are TGTGCCAGCTGTAAGCTAGCGGGGGACTACAATGAGCAGTTCTTC. This codes for CASCKLAGDYNEQFF.